This TCR beta chain stems from a study of shared clonotypes between healthy human individuals. Turning to the study itself: Donors had three CD4 naive, three CD4 memory, two CD8 naive and one CD8 memory plate apiece. Regarding the study as a whole: Even with large depth, rarefaction showed that sorted-subset sequencing was incomplete.

V lost 8 bases to trimming and J lost 7 bases, with 18 bases between them. The CDR3 covers 14 residues. Per germline, CDR1 MGHRA and CDR2 YSYEKL. Splitting the CD4+ cells yielded a CD45RA+ naive subset and a CD45RA-negative memory subset. How the authors handled the data: Filtering differed since immunoSEQ provided only junctions, with no quality scores. Method: immunoSEQ multiplex PCR; TCRdb's copy keeps in-frame clones and lacks some. V and J calls and clone size follow that table, whereas D and trimming were derived from the DNA. This sample carries approximately 2,000,000 clones, under 95% of them seen once, and the ten largest clones take 0.3% to 0.4%. Worth noting for this clone: Its antigen remains unidentified.

The chain uses TRBV4-1 and TRBJ2-4; tentative D call: TRBD2 (5 bases). This sequence originates from a man aged 18-30 years in good health. Some clones in this sample may be carry-over from other donors' samples. Source material: naive CD4+ T cells from PBMCs. As to subset: CD45RA+ positively selected. The CDR3 here is CASSSPPKRNIQYF. The DNA of the CDR3 is TGCGCCAGCTCCAGTCCACCCAAGCGGAACATTCAGTACTTC.